Included here is one T cell receptor (beta chain) sequence, with context. Its antigen is undetermined. This sample stems from a study of T cell responses to AZD1222 COVID-19 vaccine. At the level of the study: Timing groups of about 4 and about 12 weeks for second doses were pooled.

The CDR3 covers 15 residues. The germline V and J ends were trimmed by 6 bases and 4 bases, with 18 bases remaining between them. Germline V gene sequence: CDR1 SGHTA, CDR2 FQGNSA. Findings of the study overall: Vaccine-related CD4 TCRs covered spike, predominating at 160-218 and 743-854. White British people made up most donors, females outnumbered males, and clonal diversity was possibly underestimated.

Using immunoSEQ multiplex PCR, the repertoire was profiled, and TCRdb retains in-frame clones only, with some absent. Found here are 100,000 to 150,000 clones, about 90% of them singletons; the top ten hold approximately 5.1%. Sequenced material: peripheral blood, taken on day 0 of AZD1222 vaccination. This clonotype originated in an adult in good health. The chain is built from TRBV7-2 and TRBJ1-2, with a tentative D call TRBD1 (5 bases). The DNA for the CDR3 is TGTGCCAGCAGGGAACAGGTACCCCAGACCTATGGCTACACCTTC. Its translation: CASREQVPQTYGYTF.